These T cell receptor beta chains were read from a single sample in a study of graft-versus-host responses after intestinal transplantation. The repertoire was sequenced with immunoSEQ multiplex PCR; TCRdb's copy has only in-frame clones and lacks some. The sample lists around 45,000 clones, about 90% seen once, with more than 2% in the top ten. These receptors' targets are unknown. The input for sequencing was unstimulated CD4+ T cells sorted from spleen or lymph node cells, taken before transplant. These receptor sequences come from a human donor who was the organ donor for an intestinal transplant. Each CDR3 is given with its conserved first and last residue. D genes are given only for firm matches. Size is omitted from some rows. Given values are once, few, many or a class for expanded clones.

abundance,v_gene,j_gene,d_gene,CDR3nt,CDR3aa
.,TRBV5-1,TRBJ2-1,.,TGCGCCAGCAGCTTGGTACAGGATCCCAATGAGCAGTTCTTC,CASSLVQDPNEQFF
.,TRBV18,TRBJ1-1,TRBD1,TGTGCCAGCTCATCAGACAGGGGCACTGAAGCTTTCTTT,CASSSDRGTEAFF
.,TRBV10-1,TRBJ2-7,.,TGCGCCAGCACCCAGGGGTCCTACGAGCAGTACTTC,CASTQGSYEQYF
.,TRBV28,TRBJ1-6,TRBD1,TGTGCCAGCAGTCGCCGGGACAGGGATAATTCACCCCTCCACTTT,CASSRRDRDNSPLHF
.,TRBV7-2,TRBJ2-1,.,TGTGCCAGCAGCTTGGTCTCAGTTAACCTCAATGAGCAGTTCTTC,CASSLVSVNLNEQFF
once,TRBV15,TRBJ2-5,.,TGTGCCACCAGCAGAGGGGATAGCGCCCAAGAGACCCAGTACTTC,CATSRGDSAQETQYF
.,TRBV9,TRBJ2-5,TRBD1,TGTGCCAGCAGCGTAGCAGGGGGAGAGACCCAGTACTTC,CASSVAGGETQYF
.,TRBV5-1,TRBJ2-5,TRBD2,TGCGCCAGCAGCTTGGAGGGAGGGTTTAGGCAAGAGACCCAGTACTTC,CASSLEGGFRQETQYF
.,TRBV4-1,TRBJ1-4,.,TGCGCCAGCAGCCTCCGGACTGGCCTTAATGAAAAACTGTTTTTT,CASSLRTGLNEKLFF
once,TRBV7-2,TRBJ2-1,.,TGTGCCAGCACCCCCAGGAGGGAGAATGAGCAGTTCTTC,CASTPRRENEQFF
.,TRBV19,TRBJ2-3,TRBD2,TGTGCCAGTAGTAGGACTAGCGGGAGCACAGATACGCAGTATTTT,CASSRTSGSTDTQYF
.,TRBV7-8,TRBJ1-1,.,TGTGCCAGCAGCTCCGCCGCGGGGGGTTACACTGAAGCTTTCTTT,CASSSAAGGYTEAFF
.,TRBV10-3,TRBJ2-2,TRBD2,TGTGCCATCAGGGGGAGGGCCGGGGAGCTGTTTTTT,CAIRGRAGELFF
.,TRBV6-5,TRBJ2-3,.,TGTGCCAGCAGAGGAAGGGGGGCTTATCAAGATACGCAGTATTTT,CASRGRGAYQDTQYF
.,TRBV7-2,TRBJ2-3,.,TGTGCCAGCAGCCTAAGATGGAGGACAGATACGCAGTATTTT,CASSLRWRTDTQYF
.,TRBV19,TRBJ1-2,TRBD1,TGTGCCACTAGGGGACAGGAAGGTGGCTACACCTTC,CATRGQEGGYTF
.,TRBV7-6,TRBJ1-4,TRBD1,TGTGCCAGCAGGAACCCGGGACAGGCAAATGAAAAACTGTTTTTT,CASRNPGQANEKLFF
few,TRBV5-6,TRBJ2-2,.,TGTGCCAGCAGCTTGGCCGGTGGGGGCGGGGAGCTGTTTTTT,CASSLAGGGGELFF
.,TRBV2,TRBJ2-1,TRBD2,TGTGCCAGCAGTCCACTCAGCGGGAGGGTTGATGAGCAGTTCTTC,CASSPLSGRVDEQFF
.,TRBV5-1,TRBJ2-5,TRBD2,TGCGCCAGCAGCTTGGGACTAGCGGGTCAAGAGACCCAGTACTTC,CASSLGLAGQETQYF
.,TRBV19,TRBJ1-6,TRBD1,TGTGCCAGCGGGGACAGCCCGTATAATTCACCCCTCCACTTT,CASGDSPYNSPLHF
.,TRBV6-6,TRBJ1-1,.,TGTGCCAGCACCCAGGGTTTTGAAGCTTTCTTT,CASTQGFEAFF
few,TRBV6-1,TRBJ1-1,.,TGTGCCAGCACCGCGGGACCGAACACTGAAGCTTTCTTT,CASTAGPNTEAFF
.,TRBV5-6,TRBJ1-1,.,TGTGCCAGCAGCTTTTCGAGGACTGAAGCTTTCTTT,CASSFSRTEAFF
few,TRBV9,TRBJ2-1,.,TGTGCCAGCAGCGTAGCTAGCTCCTACAATGAGCAGTTCTTC,CASSVASSYNEQFF
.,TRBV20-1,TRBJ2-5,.,TGCAGTGCCGGCCAGGAGACCCAGTACTTC,CSAGQETQYF
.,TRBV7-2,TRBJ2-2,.,TGTGCCAGCAGCTTAGCGGTCCTCCCGAACACCGGGGAGCTGTTTTTT,CASSLAVLPNTGELFF
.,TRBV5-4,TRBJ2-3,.,TGTGCCAGCAGCCCCTACACAGATACGCAGTATTTT,CASSPYTDTQYF
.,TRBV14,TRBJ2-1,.,TGTGCCAGCAGTTATCACGCGTTCTTC,CASSYHAFF
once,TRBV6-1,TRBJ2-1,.,TGTGCCAGCAGTGAAACGTGGGGAGATGAGCAGTTCTTC,CASSETWGDEQFF
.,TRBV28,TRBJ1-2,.,TGTGCCAGCAGTTTTGACAGTCTCTATGGCTACACCTTC,CASSFDSLYGYTF
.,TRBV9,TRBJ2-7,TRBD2,TGTGCCAGCAGCGCCGGGGCTAGCGGGTTCTCCTACGAGCAGTACTTC,CASSAGASGFSYEQYF
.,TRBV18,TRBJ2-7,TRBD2,TGTGCCAGCTCACCGGGACTAGGATCCTACGAGCAGTACTTC,CASSPGLGSYEQYF